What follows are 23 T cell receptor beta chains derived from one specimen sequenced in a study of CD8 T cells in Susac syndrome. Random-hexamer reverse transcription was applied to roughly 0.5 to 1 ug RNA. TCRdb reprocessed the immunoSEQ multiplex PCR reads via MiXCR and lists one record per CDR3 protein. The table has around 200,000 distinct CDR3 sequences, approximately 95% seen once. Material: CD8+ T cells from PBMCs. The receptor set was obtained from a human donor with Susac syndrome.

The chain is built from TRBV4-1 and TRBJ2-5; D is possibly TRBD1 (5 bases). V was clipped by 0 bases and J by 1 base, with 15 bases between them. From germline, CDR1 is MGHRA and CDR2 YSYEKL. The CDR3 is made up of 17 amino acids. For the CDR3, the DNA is TGCGCCAGCAGCCAAGACCCCCCGACAGACCCCCAAGAGACCCAGTACTTC. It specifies CASSQDPPTDPQETQYF.

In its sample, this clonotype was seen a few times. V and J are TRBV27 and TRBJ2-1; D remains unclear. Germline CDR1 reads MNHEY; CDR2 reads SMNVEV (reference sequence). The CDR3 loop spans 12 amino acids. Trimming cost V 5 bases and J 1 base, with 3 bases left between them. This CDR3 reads CASSGSYNEQFF. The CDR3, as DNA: TGTGCCAGCAGTGGTTCCTACAATGAGCAGTTCTTC.

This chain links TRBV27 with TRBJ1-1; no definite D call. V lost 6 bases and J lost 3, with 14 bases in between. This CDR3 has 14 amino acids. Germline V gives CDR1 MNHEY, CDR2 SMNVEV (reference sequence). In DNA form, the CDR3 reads TGTGCCAGCAGCCCTACAACGATGGACACTGAAGCTTTCTTT. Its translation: CASSPTTMDTEAFF.

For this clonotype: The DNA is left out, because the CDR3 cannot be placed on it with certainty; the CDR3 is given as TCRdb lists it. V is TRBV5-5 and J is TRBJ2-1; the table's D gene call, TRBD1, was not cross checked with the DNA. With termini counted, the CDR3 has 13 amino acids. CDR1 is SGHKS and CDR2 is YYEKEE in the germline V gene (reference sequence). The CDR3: CASSTWGGGSWFF.

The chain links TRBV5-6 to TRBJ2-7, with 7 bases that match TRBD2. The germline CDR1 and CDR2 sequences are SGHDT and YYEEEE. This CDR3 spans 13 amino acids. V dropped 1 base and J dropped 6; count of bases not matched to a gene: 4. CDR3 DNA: TGTGCCAGCAGCTTGCAGAGCGGGGTCGAGCAGTACTTC. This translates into CASSLQSGVEQYF.

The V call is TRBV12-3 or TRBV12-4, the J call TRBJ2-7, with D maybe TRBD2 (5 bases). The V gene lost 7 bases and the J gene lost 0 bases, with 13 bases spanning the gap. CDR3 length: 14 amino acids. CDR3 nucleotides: TGTGCCAGCACACGCGGGCTGAGCTCCTACGAGCAGTACTTC. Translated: CASTRGLSSYEQYF.

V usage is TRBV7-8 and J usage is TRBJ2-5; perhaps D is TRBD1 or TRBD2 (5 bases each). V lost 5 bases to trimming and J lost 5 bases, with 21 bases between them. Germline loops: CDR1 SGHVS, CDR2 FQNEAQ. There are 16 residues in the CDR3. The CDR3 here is CASSPQGSGKRETQYF. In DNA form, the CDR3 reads TGTGCCAGCAGCCCCCAGGGCTCGGGGAAAAGGGAGACCCAGTACTTC.

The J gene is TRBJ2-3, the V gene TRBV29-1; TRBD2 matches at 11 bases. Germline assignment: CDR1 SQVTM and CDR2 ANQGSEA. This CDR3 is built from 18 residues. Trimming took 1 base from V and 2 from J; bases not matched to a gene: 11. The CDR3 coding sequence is TGCAGCGTTGAAGTAAAACTGGGACTAGCGGAAGTCACAGATACGCAGTATTTT. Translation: CSVEVKLGLAEVTDTQYF.

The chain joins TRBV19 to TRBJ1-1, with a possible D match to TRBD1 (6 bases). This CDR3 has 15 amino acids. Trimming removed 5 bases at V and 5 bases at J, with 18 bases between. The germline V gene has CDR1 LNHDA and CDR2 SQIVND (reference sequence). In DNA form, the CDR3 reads TGTGCCAGTAGTTCCGGGGGGCCCCGTAGTACTGAAGCTTTCTTT. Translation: CASSSGGPRSTEAFF.

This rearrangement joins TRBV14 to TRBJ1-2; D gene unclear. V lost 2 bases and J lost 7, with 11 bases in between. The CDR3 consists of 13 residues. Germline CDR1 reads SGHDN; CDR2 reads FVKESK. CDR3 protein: CASSQNRVGGYTF. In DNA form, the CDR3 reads TGTGCCAGCAGCCAAAATAGGGTTGGTGGCTACACCTTC.

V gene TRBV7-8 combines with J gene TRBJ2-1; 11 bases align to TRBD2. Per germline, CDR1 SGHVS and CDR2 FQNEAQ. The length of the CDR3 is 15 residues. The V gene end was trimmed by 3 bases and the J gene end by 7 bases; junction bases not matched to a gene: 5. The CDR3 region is CASSFRLAGQNEQFF. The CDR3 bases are TGTGCCAGCAGCTTCCGACTAGCGGGACAGAATGAGCAGTTCTTC.

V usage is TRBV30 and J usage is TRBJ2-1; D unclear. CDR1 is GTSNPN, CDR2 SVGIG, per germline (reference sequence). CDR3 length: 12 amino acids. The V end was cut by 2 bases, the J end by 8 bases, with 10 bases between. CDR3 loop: CAWSLTEDEQFF. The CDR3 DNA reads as TGTGCCTGGAGTCTCACGGAAGATGAGCAGTTCTTC.

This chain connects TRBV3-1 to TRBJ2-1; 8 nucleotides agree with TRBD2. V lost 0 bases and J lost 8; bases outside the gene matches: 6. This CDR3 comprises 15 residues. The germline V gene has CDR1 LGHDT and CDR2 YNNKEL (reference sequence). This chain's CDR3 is CASSQEAAGVHEQFF. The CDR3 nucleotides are TGTGCCAGCAGCCAAGAGGCAGCGGGAGTTCATGAGCAGTTCTTC.

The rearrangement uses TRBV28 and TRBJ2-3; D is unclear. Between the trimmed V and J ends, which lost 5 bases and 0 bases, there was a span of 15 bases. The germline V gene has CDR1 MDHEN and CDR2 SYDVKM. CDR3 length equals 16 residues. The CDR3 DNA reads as TGTGCCAGCAGTCCACGGACCTTCTACAGCACAGATACGCAGTATTTT. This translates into CASSPRTFYSTDTQYF.

The CDR3 loop is CASRTGSYNSPLHF. The CDR3 DNA sequence: TGTGCCAGCAGGACAGGCTCCTATAATTCACCCCTCCACTTT. The genes are TRBV6-5 and TRBJ1-6; TRBD1 might be the D (6 bases). The germline CDR1 and CDR2 sequences are MNHEY and SVGAGI. The CDR3 length is 14 residues. V lost 6 bases to trimming and J lost 0 bases, with 6 bases between them.

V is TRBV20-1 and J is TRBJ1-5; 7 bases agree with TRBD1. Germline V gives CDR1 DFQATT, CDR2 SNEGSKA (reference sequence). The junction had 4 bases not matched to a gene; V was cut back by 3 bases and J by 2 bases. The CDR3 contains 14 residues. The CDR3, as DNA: TGCAGTGCTAGCGGACAGGAGGGCAATCAGCCCCAGCATTTT. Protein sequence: CSASGQEGNQPQHF.

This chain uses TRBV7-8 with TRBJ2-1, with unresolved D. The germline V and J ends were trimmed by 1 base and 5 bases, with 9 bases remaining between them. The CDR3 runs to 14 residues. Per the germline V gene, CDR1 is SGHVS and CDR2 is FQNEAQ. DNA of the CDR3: TGTGCCAGCAGCTTAGGTCGAACGCACAATGAGCAGTTCTTC. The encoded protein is CASSLGRTHNEQFF.

DNA for the CDR3: TGTGCCAGCAGTTTAGTACCTGGCTCCTACGAGCAGTACTTC. It yields the protein CASSLVPGSYEQYF. The V gene is TRBV28, the J gene TRBJ2-7; D not resolved. Deletions cut 2 bases from V and 0 bases from J, with 8 bases between. Germline values: CDR1 MDHEN, CDR2 SYDVKM. This CDR3 has 14 amino acids.

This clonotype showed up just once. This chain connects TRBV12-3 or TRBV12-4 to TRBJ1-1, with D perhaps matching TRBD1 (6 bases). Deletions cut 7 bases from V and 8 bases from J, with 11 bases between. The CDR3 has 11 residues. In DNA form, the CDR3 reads TGTGCCAGCAACCTAGACAGGGAAGCTTTCTTT. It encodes CASNLDREAFF.

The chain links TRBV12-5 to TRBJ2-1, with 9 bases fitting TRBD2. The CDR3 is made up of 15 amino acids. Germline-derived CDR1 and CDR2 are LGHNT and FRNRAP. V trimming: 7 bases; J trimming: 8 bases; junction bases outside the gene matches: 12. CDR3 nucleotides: TGTGCTAGTGCCAGTGTCCTAGCGGGGATAGATGAGCAGTTCTTC. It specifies CASASVLAGIDEQFF. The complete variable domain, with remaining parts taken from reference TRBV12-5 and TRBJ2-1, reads DARVTQTPRHKVTEMGQEVTMRCQPILGHNTVFWYRQTMMQGLELLAYFRNRAPLDDSGMPKDRFSAEMPDATLATLKIQPSEPRDSAVYFCASASVLAGIDEQFFGPGTRLTVL.

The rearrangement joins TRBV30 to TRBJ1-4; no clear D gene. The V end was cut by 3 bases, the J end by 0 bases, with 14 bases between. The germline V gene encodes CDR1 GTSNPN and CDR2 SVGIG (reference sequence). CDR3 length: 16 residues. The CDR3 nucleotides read TGTGCCTGGAGCATCGGCAGAACCTCAACTAATGAAAAACTGTTTTTT. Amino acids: CAWSIGRTSTNEKLFF.

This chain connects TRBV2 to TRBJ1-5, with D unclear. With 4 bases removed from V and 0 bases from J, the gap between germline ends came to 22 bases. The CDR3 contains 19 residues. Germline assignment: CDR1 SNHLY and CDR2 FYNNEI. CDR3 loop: CASSVLGRASANSNQPQHF. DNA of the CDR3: TGTGCCAGCAGTGTGCTAGGGAGGGCCTCTGCTAATAGCAATCAGCCCCAGCATTTT.

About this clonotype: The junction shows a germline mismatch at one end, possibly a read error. CDR3 DNA sequence: TGTGCCAGCAGCTTGGTCGGCGGAGATGGCTACACCTTC. Residues: CASSLVGGDGYTF. The chain has TRBV5-1 and TRBJ1-2; D uncertain. CDR1 SGHRS and CDR2 YFSETQ come from the germline V gene. CDR3 length: 13 amino acids.